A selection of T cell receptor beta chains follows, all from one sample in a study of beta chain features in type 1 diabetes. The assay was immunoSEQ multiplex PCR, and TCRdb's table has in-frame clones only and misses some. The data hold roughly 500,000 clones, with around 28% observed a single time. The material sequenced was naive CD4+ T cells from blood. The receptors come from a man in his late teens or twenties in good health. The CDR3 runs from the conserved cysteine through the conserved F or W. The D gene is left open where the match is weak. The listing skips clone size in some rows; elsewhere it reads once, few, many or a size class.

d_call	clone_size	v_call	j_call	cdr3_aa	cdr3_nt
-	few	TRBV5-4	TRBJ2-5	CASSLQETQYF	TGTGCCAGCAGCCTCCAAGAGACCCAGTACTTC
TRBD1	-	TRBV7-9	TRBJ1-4	CASSWTGEKLFF	TGTGCCAGCAGCTGGACAGGCGAAAAACTGTTTTTT
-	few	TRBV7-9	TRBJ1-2	CASSLFLTYGYTF	TGTGCCAGCAGCTTATTCCTGACCTATGGCTACACCTTC
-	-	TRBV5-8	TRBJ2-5	CASSLDIGQETQYF	TGTGCCAGCAGCTTGGACATTGGGCAAGAGACCCAGTACTTC
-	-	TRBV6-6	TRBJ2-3	CASRRKGTDTQYF	TGTGCCAGCAGAAGAAAGGGCACAGATACGCAGTATTTT
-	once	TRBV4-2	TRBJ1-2	CASSQDWRVGLGYTF	TGTGCCAGCAGCCAAGACTGGCGGGTGGGGCTTGGCTACACCTTC
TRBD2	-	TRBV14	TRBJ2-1	CASQLADTYNEQFF	TGTGCCAGCCAACTAGCGGATACATACAATGAGCAGTTCTTC
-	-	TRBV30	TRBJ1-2	CAWSVQPLGAGGYTF	TGTGCCTGGAGTGTACAACCCCTCGGGGCGGGTGGCTACACCTTC
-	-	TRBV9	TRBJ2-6	CASSVAPGASGANVLTF	TGTGCCAGCAGCGTAGCTCCGGGGGCCTCTGGGGCCAACGTCCTGACTTTC
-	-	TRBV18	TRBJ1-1	CASSRGGSGVNTEAFF	TGTGCCAGCTCCCGTGGGGGGAGCGGGGTGAACACTGAAGCTTTCTTT
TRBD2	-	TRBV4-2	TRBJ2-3	CASSQDSRGRLAGLADTQYF	TGTGCCAGCAGCCAAGATTCCCGAGGTAGACTAGCAGGACTAGCGGATACGCAGTATTTT
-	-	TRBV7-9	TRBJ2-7	CASSLGPSGTAYEQYF	TGTGCCAGCAGCTTAGGACCCTCAGGGACTGCCTACGAGCAGTACTTC
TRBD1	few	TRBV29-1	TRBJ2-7	CSVEEPRTGYYEQYF	TGCAGCGTTGAAGAGCCTAGGACAGGTTACTACGAGCAGTACTTC
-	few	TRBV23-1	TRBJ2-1	CASSQSTCFPIRNEQFF	TGCGCCAGCAGTCAATCGACTTGTTTCCCCATACGCAATGAGCAGTTCTTC
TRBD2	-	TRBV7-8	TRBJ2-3	CASSPRRLAGTDTQYF	TGTGCCAGCAGCCCTCGCCGACTAGCGGGAACAGATACGCAGTATTTT
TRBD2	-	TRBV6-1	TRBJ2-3	CASSARWREGTDTQYF	TGTGCCAGCAGTGCCCGGTGGCGGGAGGGCACAGATACGCAGTATTTT
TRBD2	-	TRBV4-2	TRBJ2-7	CASSQALAGIYEQYF	TGTGCCAGCAGCCAAGCCCTAGCGGGAATCTACGAGCAGTACTTC
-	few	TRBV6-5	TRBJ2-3	CASSYSFNGDTQYF	TGTGCCAGCAGTTACTCTTTCAACGGCGATACGCAGTATTTT
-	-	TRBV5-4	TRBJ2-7	CASSRDRFVDEQYF	TGTGCCAGCAGCAGAGACAGGTTCGTCGACGAGCAGTACTTC
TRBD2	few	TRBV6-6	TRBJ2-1	CASIPTSGRNEQFF	TGTGCCAGCATCCCGACTAGCGGGAGGAATGAGCAGTTCTTC
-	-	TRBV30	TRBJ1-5	CAWSARRVYNQPQHF	TGTGCCTGGAGTGCTCGCAGGGTTTACAATCAGCCCCAGCATTTT
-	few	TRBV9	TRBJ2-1	CASSGGGGSYNEQFF	TGTGCCAGCAGCGGGGGAGGTGGCTCCTACAATGAGCAGTTCTTC
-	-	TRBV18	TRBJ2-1	CASSPPVVNEQFF	TGTGCCAGCTCACCACCGGTAGTCAATGAGCAGTTCTTC
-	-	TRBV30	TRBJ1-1	CAWSVGRNTEAFF	TGTGCCTGGAGTGTAGGGAGGAACACTGAAGCTTTCTTT
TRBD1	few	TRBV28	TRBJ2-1	CASSTTGMSYNEQFF	TGTGCCAGCAGTACGACAGGGATGTCCTACAATGAGCAGTTCTTC
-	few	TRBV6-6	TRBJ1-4	CASSSHGATNEKLFF	TGTGCCAGCAGTTCCCACGGGGCAACTAATGAAAAACTGTTTTTT
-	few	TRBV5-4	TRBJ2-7	CASSLMSSYEQYF	TGTGCCAGCAGCTTGATGAGCTCCTACGAGCAGTACTTC
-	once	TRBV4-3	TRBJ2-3	CASSQLPGRPDTQYF	TGCGCCAGCAGCCAACTCCCGGGGCGGCCAGATACGCAGTATTTT
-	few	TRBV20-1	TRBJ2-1	CSASHFGEQFF	TGCAGTGCTAGTCACTTCGGGGAGCAGTTCTTC
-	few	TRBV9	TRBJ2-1	CASSVDDGSYNEQFF	TGTGCCAGCAGCGTAGATGACGGCTCCTACAATGAGCAGTTCTTC
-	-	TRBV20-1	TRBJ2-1	CSAMGYNEQFF	TGCAGTGCTATGGGATACAATGAGCAGTTCTTC
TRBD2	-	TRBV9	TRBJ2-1	CASSVTSGVGEQFF	TGTGCCAGCAGCGTAACTAGCGGGGTCGGCGAGCAGTTCTTC
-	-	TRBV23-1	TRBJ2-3	CASSPYLLSLLRETTDTQYF	TGCGCCAGCAGTCCCTACCTATTATCCCTCTTGCGGGAAACGACAGATACGCAGTATTTT
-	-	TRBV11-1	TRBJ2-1	CASSWGTADEQFF	TGTGCCAGCAGCTGGGGGACGGCTGATGAGCAGTTCTTC
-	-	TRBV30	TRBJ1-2	CAWSRTDNYGYTF	TGTGCCTGGAGTAGGACGGACAACTATGGCTACACCTTC
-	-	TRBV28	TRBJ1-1	CASRLVRDTEAFF	TGTGCCAGCAGATTAGTTCGGGACACTGAAGCTTTCTTT
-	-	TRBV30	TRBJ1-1	CAWSRRVTQGPEAFF	TGTGCCTGGAGTCGACGCGTTACGCAGGGCCCTGAAGCTTTCTTT